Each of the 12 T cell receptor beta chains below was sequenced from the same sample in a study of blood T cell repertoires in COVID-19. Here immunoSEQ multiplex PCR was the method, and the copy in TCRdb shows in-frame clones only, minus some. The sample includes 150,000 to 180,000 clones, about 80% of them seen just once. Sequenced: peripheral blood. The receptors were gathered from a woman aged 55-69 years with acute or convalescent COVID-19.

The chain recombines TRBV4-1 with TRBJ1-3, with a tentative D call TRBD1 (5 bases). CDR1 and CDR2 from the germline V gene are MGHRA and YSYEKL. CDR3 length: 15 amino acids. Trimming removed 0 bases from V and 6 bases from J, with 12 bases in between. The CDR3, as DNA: TGCGCCAGCAGCCAAGAGGGGGAGGCCACAAACACCATATATTTT. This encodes CASSQEGEATNTIYF.

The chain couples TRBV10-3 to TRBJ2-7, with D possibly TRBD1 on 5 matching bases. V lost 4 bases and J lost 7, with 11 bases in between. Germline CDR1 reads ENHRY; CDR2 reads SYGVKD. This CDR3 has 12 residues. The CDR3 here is CAISGDSSEQYV. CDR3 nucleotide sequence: TGTGCCATCAGTGGTGACAGTAGTGAGCAGTACGTC.

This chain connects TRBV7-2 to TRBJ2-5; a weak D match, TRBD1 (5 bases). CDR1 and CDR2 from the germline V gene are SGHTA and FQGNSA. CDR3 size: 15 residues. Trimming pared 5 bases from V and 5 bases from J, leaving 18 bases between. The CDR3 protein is CASSPSDSSRETQYF. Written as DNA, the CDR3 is TGTGCCAGCAGCCCGAGCGACAGTTCCCGGGAGACCCAGTACTTC.

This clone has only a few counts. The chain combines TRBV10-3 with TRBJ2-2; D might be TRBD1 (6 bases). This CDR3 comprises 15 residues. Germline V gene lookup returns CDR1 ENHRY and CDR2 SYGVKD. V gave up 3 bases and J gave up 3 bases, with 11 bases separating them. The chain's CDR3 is CAISDFAGDTGELFF. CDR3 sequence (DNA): TGTGCCATCAGTGATTTCGCAGGGGACACCGGGGAGCTGTTTTTT.

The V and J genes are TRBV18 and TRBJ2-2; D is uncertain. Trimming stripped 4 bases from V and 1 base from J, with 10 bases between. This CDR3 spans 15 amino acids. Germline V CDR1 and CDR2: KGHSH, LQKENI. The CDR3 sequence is CASSHLSGNTGELFF. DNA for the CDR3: TGTGCCAGCTCACACTTGTCGGGGAACACCGGGGAGCTGTTTTTT.

CDR3 sequence (DNA): TGTGCCAGCAGTCAGACAGGCAATCAGCCCCAGCATTTT. Translation: CASSQTGNQPQHF. The rearrangement links TRBV12-3 or TRBV12-4 to TRBJ1-5, with D possibly TRBD1 on 5 matching bases. The CDR3 extends over 13 amino acids. V was clipped by 5 bases and J by 2 bases, with 7 bases between them.

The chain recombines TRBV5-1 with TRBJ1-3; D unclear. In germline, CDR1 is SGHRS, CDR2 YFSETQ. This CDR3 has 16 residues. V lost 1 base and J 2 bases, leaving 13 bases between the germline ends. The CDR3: CASSLMPESTGNTIYF. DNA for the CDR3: TGCGCCAGCAGCTTGATGCCAGAATCCACTGGAAACACCATATATTTT. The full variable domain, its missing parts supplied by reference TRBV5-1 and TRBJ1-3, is KAGVTQTPRYLIKTRGQQVTLSCSPISGHRSVSWYQQTPGQGLQFLFEYFSETQRNKGNFPGRFSGRQFSNSRSEMNVSTLELGDSALYLCASSLMPESTGNTIYFGEGSWLTVV.

CDR3 sequence (DNA): TGCGCCAGCAGTGAGTCGTTCGGGGGAGGTGAAAAACTGTTTTTT. This gives the protein CASSESFGGGEKLFF. The V gene is TRBV10-1, the J gene TRBJ1-4, with D perhaps matching TRBD1 (5 bases). The CDR3 sequence is 15 residues long. Trimming left V 0 bases short and J 7 bases short, with 12 bases between. Germline CDR1 WNHNN, CDR2 SYGVQD (reference sequence).

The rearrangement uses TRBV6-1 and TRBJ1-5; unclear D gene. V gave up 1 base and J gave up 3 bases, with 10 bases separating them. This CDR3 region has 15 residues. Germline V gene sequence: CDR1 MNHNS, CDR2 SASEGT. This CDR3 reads CASSEGQWSNQPQHF. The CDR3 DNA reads TGTGCCAGCAGTGAAGGGCAGTGGTCCAATCAGCCCCAGCATTTT.

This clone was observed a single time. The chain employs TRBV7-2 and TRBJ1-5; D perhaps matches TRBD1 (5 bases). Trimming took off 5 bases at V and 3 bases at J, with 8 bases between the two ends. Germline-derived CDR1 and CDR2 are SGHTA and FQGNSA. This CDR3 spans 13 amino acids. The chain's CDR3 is CASSRGSNQPQHF. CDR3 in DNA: TGTGCCAGCAGCCGGGGGTCCAATCAGCCCCAGCATTTT.

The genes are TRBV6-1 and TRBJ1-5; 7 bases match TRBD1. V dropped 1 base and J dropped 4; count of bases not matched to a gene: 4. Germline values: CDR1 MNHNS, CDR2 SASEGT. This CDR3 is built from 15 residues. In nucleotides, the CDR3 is TGTGCCAGCAGTGAAGTGTCAGGGGGAAATCAGCCCCAGCATTTT. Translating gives CASSEVSGGNQPQHF.

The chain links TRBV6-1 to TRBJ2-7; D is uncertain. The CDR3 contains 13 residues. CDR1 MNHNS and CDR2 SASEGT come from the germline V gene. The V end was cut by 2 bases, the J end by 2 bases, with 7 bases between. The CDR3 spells CASSELGPYEQYF. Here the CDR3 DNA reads TGTGCCAGCAGTGAACTGGGCCCCTACGAGCAGTACTTC.